What follows describes a single T cell receptor (beta chain). Per the original data handling: From reference gene primer amplification, estimates of nucleated cell counts were derived. TCRdb's table, derived via immunoSEQ multiplex PCR, lists solely in-frame clones and lacks some. V and J calls and clone size are as listed in that table; D and trimming were resolved from the DNA. The data hold 300,000 or so clones, with approximately 86% observed a single time. This sample was taken from a study of blood T cell repertoires in COVID-19. The wider study: The study drew acute and convalescent COVID-19 samples from the United States, Italy and Spain. PBMCs, B-cell-depleted T cells, or T cells provided the cDNA or gDNA that made up the material.

V lost 6 bases to trimming and J lost 4 bases, with 15 bases between them. Germline CDR1 is MNHEY and CDR2 is SVGAGI. This CDR3 is built from 14 residues. Self-reported history from a screening survey and questionnaire set each donor's cohort. Material for sequencing was PBMCs or T cells enriched from blood (not recorded which). The chain is built from TRBV6-5 and TRBJ2-5; tentative D call: TRBD1 (6 bases). This sequence was found in a woman aged 40 to 49 with acute COVID-19. Here the CDR3 DNA reads TGTGCCAGCAGCGCAGGGGCGTTACCAGAGACCCAGTACTTC. Translating it yields CASSAGALPETQYF.